Here is one T cell receptor beta chain with its context. It has no known antigen specificity. Qualities for individual bases were not recorded, and no much larger clone is one base off. Library method: PCR. Sequencing took place on an Illumina HiSeq 2500. To normalize quantification of the TCRbeta repertoire, the TCR libraries were built with molecular barcoding that relied on unique molecular identifiers. TCRdb cleaned the public reads at Q25 with fastp, built clones with MiXCR and kept in-frame beta chains. Entries are consolidated by CDR3 protein sequence, retaining the most common genes and DNA. For this sample the table gives about 290,000 distinct CDR3 sequences, of which roughly a tenth were detected only once. The ten most abundant clones make up about 8% of the sample. Measured from the cysteine to the phenylalanine, the CDR3 is 13 residues long. Only CDR3 DNA remains: 39 bases, in frame from the first base. CDR1 and CDR2, looked up from the germline V gene, are SQVTM and ANQGSEA. The V end loses 7 bases and the J end loses 4 bases, and a stretch of 17 bases separates them.

The sample originates from a study of T-cell reconstitution after alpha-beta-depleted transplantation in children (dated by TCRdb to the mid-2010s). Notes on the research overall: The study quantitatively tracked T-cell immune reconstitution after TCRalphabeta/CD19-depleted allogeneic hematopoietic cell transplantation in children using TCR repertoire profiling.

The meaning of the sample's treatment or condition label: allogeneic hematopoietic cell transplantation with graft depleted of TCRalphabeta T cells and CD19 B cells. TCRalphabeta/CD19-depleted allogeneic hematopoietic cell grafts were given to the transplant recipients, all of whom were children. Broader findings and caveats from the paper: In some patients, the high TCRbeta diversity seen at day 60 was put down to recipient T cells and intrathymic progenitors that had survived conditioning. Apparently early alphabetaT-cell count recovery about two months after transplant reportedly relied on only several hundred rapidly expanded clones derived from non-depleted graft cells. Hyperexpanded clone frequencies declined over subsequent months; after one year, T-cell counts and TCRbeta diversity were mostly attributed to newly produced T cells.

The rearrangement joined TRBV29-1 to TRBJ2-7; TRBD1 is a weak D gene call, 7 bases matching. Sample: PBMCs, taken before TCRalphabeta/CD19-depleted stem cell transplant. This sequence originates from a boy under three years old with acute myeloid leukemia, due to receive a stem cell transplant. The CDR3 protein: CSAAGGRTYEQYF. The DNA is as follows: TGCAGCGCCGCAGGGGGGCGTACGTACGAGCAGTACTTC.